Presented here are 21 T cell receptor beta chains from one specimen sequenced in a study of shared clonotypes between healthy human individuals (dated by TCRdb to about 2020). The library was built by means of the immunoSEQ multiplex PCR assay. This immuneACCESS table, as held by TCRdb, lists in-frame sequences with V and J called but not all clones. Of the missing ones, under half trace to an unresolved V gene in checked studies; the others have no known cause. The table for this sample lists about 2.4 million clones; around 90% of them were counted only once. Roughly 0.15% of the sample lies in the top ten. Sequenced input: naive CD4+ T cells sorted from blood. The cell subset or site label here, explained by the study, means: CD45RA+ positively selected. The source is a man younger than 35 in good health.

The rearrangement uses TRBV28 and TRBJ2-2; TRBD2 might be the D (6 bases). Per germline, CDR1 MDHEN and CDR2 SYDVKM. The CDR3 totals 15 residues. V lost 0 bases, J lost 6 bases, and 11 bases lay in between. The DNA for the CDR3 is TGTGCCAGCAGTTTATGGGGCCGCGGGGCCGGGGAGCTGTTTTTT. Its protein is CASSLWGRGAGELFF. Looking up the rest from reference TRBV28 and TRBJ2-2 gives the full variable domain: DVKVTQSSRYLVKRTGEKVFLECVQDMDHENMFWYRQDPGLGLRLIYFSYDVKMKEKGDIPEGYSVSREKKERFSLILESASTNQTSMYLCASSLWGRGAGELFFGEGSRLTVL.

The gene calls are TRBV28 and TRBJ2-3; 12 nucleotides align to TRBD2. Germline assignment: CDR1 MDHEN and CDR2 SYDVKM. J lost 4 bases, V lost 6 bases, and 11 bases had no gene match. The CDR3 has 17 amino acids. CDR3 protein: CASSQRWASGGADTQYF. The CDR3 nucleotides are TGTGCCAGCAGCCAAAGGTGGGCTAGCGGGGGGGCAGATACGCAGTATTTT.

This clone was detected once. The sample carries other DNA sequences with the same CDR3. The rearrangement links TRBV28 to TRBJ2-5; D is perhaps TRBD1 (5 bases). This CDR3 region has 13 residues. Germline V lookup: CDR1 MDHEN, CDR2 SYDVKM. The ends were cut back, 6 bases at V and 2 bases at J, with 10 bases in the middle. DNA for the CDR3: TGTGCCAGCAGGAAGGGGCCTCAAGAGACCCAGTACTTC. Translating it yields CASRKGPQETQYF.

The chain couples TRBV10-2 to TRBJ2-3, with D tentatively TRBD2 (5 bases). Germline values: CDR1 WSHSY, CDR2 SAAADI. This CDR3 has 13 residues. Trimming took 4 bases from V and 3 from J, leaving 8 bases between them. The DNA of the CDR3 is TGCGCCAGCAGTGTTAGGAGGACAGATACGCAGTATTTT. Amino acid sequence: CASSVRRTDTQYF.

CDR3 DNA: TGCGCCAGCCTTTCCCGGGACAGGGGGGAGGGAAAAAACATTCAGTACTTC. Amino acid sequence: CASLSRDRGEGKNIQYF. The V and J genes are TRBV10-1 and TRBJ2-4; TRBD1 aligns across 11 bases. There are 17 residues in the CDR3. V lost 8 bases to trimming and J lost 4 bases; unmatched junction nucleotides: 13. Germline CDR1 reads WNHNN; CDR2 reads SYGVQD (reference sequence).

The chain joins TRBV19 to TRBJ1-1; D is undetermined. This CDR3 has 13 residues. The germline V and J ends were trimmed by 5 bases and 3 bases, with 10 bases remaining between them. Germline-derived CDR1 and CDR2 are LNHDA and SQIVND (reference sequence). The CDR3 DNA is TGTGCCAGTAGTGACACTGGGGACACTGAAGCTTTCTTT. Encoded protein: CASSDTGDTEAFF.

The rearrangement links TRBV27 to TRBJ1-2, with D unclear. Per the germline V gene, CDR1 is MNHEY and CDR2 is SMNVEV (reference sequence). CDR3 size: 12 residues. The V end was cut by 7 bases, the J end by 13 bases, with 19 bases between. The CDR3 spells CASIPSVGAATF. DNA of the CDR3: TGTGCCAGCATCCCCTCCGTAGGAGCGGCCACCTTC.

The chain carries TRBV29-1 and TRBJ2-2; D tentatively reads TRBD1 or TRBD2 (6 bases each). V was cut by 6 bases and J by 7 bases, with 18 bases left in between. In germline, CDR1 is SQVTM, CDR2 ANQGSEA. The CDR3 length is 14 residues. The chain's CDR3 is CSVAGGGRGGELFF. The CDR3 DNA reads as TGCAGCGTCGCAGGAGGGGGTAGGGGCGGGGAGCTGTTTTTT.

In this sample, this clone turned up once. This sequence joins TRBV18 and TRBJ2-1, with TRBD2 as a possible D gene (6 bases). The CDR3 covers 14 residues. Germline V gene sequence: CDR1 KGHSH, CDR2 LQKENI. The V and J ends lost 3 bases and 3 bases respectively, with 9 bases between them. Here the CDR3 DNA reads TGTGCCAGCTCACCTGGCGGGAACTACAATGAGCAGTTCTTC. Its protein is CASSPGGNYNEQFF.

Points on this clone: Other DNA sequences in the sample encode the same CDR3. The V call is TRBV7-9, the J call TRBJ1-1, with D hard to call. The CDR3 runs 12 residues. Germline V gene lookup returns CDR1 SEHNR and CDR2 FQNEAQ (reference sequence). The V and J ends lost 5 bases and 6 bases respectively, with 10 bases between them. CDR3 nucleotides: TGTGCCAGCAGCCCCCTTGGAGCTGAAGCTTTCTTT. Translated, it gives CASSPLGAEAFF.

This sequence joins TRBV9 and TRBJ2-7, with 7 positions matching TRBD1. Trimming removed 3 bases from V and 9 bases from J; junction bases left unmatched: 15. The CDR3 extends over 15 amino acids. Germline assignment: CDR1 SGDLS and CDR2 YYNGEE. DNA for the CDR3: TGTGCCAGCAGCGGCGTTGGGACAGCGGACAACGCGCAGTACTTC. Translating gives CASSGVGTADNAQYF.

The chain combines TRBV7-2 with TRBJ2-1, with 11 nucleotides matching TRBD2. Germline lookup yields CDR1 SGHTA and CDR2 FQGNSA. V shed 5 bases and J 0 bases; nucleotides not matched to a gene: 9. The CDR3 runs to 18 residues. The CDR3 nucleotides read TGTGCCAGCAGCAAGGGACTAGCGGCGGGAAGCTCCTACAATGAGCAGTTCTTC. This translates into CASSKGLAAGSSYNEQFF. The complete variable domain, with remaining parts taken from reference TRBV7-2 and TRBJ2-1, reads GAGVSQSPSNKVTEKGKDVELRCDPISGHTALYWYRQSLGQGLEFLIYFQGNSAPDKSGLPSDRFSAERTGGSVSTLTIQRTQQEDSAVYLCASSKGLAAGSSYNEQFFGPGTRLTVL.

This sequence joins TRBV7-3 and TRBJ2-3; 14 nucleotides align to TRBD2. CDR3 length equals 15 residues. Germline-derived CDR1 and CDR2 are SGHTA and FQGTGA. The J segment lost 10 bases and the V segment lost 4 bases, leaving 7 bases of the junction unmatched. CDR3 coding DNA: TGTGCCAGCAGCTCGGGACTAGCGGGGGCCCAGGCGCAGTATTTT. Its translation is CASSSGLAGAQAQYF. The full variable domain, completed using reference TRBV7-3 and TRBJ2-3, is GAGVSQTPSNKVTEKGKYVELRCDPISGHTALYWYRQSLGQGPEFLIYFQGTGAADDSGLPNDRFFAVRPEGSVSTLKIQRTERGDSAVYLCASSSGLAGAQAQYFGPGTRLTVL.

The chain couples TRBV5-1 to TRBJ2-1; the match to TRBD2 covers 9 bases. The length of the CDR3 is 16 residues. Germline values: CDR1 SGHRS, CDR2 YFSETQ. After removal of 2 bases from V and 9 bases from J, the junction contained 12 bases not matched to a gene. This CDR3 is CASSFLAGDVPGEQFF. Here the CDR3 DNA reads TGCGCCAGCAGCTTCTTAGCGGGAGATGTACCTGGTGAGCAGTTCTTC.

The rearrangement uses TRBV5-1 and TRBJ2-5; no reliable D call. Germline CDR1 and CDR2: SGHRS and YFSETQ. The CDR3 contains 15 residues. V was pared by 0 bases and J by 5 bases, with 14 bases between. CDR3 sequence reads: CASSLEAPGAETQYF. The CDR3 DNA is TGCGCCAGCAGCTTGGAAGCCCCAGGAGCGGAGACCCAGTACTTC.

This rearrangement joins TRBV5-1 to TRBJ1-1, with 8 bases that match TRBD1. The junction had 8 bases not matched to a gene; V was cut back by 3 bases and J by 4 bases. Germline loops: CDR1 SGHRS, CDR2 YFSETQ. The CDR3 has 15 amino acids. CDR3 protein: CASSSTGVGLTEAFF. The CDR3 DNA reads TGCGCCAGCAGCTCGACAGGGGTGGGTCTCACTGAAGCTTTCTTT.

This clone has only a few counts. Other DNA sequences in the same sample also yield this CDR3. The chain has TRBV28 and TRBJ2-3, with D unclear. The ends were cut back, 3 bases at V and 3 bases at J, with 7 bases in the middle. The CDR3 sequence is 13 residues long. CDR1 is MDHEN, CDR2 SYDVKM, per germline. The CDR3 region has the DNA TGTGCCAGCAGTTTCCGCGGTACAGATACGCAGTATTTT. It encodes CASSFRGTDTQYF.

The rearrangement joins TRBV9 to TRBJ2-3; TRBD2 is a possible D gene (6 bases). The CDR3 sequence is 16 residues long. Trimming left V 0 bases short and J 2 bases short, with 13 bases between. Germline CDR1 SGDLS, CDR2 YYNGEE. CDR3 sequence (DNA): TGTGCCAGCAGCGTAGGCGGAGCGGGCCTCACAGATACGCAGTATTTT. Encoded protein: CASSVGGAGLTDTQYF.

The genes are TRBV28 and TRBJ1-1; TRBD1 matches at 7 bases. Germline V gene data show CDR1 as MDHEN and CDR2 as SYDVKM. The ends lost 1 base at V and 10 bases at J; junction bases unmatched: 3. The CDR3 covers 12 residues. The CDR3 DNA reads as TGTGCCAGCAGTTTATTGAGGGACAGAGCTTTCTTT. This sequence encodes CASSLLRDRAFF.

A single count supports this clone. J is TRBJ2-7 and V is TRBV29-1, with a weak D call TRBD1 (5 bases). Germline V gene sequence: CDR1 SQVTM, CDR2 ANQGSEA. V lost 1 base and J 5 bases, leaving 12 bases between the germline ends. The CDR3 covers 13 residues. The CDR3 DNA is TGCAGCGTTGAAGGCAGGGATTATAACGAGCAGTACTTC. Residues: CSVEGRDYNEQYF.

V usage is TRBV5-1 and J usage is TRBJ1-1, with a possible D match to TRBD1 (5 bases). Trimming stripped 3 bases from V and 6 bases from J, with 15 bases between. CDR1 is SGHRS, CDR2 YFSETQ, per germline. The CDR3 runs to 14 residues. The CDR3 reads CASSSSRESAEAFF. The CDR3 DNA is TGCGCCAGCAGCTCGAGCAGGGAAAGTGCTGAAGCTTTCTTT.